The 17 T cell receptor beta chains reported below all come from one sample, sequenced in a study of blood T cell repertoires in COVID-19. Data came from immunoSEQ multiplex PCR; TCRdb stores just in-frame clones and leaves some out. In the table there are about 94,000 clones, 84% of which are singletons. The sequenced sample consisted of peripheral blood. Receptor source: a man in his sixties with acute or convalescent COVID-19.

The CDR3 DNA reads TGTGCCAGCAGTCAGGGACAGTCTGGCTACGAGCAGTACTTC. Translation: CASSQGQSGYEQYF. The chain has TRBV6-5 and TRBJ2-7, with 7 bases aligning to TRBD1. CDR1 is MNHEY and CDR2 is SVGAGI in the germline V gene. This CDR3 spans 14 amino acids. Trimming cost V 5 bases and J 3 bases; bases outside gene matches: 7.

The rearrangement uses TRBV19 and TRBJ2-1; TRBD2 matches 9 bases. Germline-derived CDR1 and CDR2 are LNHDA and SQIVND (reference sequence). Germline trimming cut 10 bases from V and 8 bases from J; bases unmatched to any gene: 18. This CDR3 comprises 16 residues. Here the CDR3 DNA reads TGTGCCACAAATGGGGAAAGCGGGGGGCTTTCTTATGAGCAGTTCTTC. This gives the protein CATNGESGGLSYEQFF.

The chain couples TRBV18 to TRBJ1-1; no definite D call. Germline V gene data show CDR1 as KGHSH and CDR2 as LQKENI. V shed 0 bases and J shed 0 bases, with 8 bases lying between them. This CDR3 comprises 15 residues. CDR3 coding DNA: TGTGCCAGCTCACCACCGTCCAGAATGAACACTGAAGCTTTCTTT. Amino acids: CASSPPSRMNTEAFF.

In nucleotides, the CDR3 is TGTGCCAGTTACCGGGACAGCCTCTACGAGCAGTACTTC. This codes for CASYRDSLYEQYF. This sequence joins TRBV19 and TRBJ2-7; 7 nucleotides match TRBD1. V dropped 8 bases and J dropped 3; count of bases not matched to a gene: 7. Germline V gene lookup returns CDR1 LNHDA and CDR2 SQIVND (reference sequence). The CDR3 runs to 13 residues. Variable domain in full (rest from reference TRBV19 and TRBJ2-7): DGGITQSPKYLFRKEGQNVTLSCEQNLNHDAMYWYRQDPGQGLRLIYYSQIVNDFQKGDIAEGYSVSREKKESFPLTVTSAQKNPTAFYLCASYRDSLYEQYFGPGTRLTVT.

The rearrangement joins TRBV4-3 to TRBJ2-7; 8 nucleotides align to TRBD2. CDR1 is LGHNA, CDR2 YSLEER, per germline. Trimming at V came to 3 bases and at J to 0 bases, leaving 4 bases not matched to a gene. This CDR3 has 15 amino acids. The CDR3 sequence is CASSHLAGSSYEQYF. In DNA, the CDR3 is TGCGCCAGCAGCCATTTAGCGGGGAGCTCCTACGAGCAGTACTTC.

The chain is built from TRBV5-6 and TRBJ1-2; no firm D call. Germline V gene lookup returns CDR1 SGHDT and CDR2 YYEEEE. Trimming left V 0 bases short and J 6 bases short, with 6 bases between. CDR3 length equals 12 residues. The CDR3 is CASSLDSNGYTF. The CDR3 nucleotides read TGTGCCAGCAGCTTGGACTCTAATGGCTACACCTTC.

The chain recombines TRBV6-2 or TRBV6-3 with TRBJ2-3; a possible D gene is TRBD1 (5 bases). This CDR3 has 14 residues. Trimming stripped 2 bases from V and 3 bases from J, with 9 bases between. Per germline, CDR1 MNHEY and CDR2 SVGEGT. The CDR3 spells CASSYGAGTDTQYF. The CDR3 bases are TGTGCCAGCAGTTACGGGGCAGGGACAGATACGCAGTATTTT.

The chain is built from TRBV9 and TRBJ2-1; D not resolved. Trimming left V 0 bases short and J 0 bases short, with 7 bases between. The germline V gene encodes CDR1 SGDLS and CDR2 YYNGEE. The CDR3 sequence is 15 residues long. Written as DNA, the CDR3 is TGTGCCAGCAGCGTAGGGCCAAGCTCCTACAATGAGCAGTTCTTC. Translating gives CASSVGPSSYNEQFF.

The J gene is TRBJ1-1, the V gene TRBV3-1 (or the pseudogene TRBV3-2); TRBD1 matches at 7 bases. J gave up 7 bases and V 2 bases, and 7 bases lay outside the gene matches. Germline CDR1 is LGHDT and CDR2 is YNNKEL (reference sequence). This CDR3 has 14 residues. The CDR3 DNA reads as TGTGCCAGCAGCCAACACAACGACAGGGTTGAAGCTTTCTTT. Translated, it gives CASSQHNDRVEAFF.

The chain carries TRBV5-5 and TRBJ1-4; tentatively, D is TRBD1 (6 bases). The CDR3 runs to 13 residues. Germline V gene sequence: CDR1 SGHKS, CDR2 YYEKEE (reference sequence). V dropped 5 bases and J dropped 5 bases, with 10 bases sitting between them. The CDR3, as DNA: TGTGCCAGCAGAACAGGGCCGAATGAAAAACTGTTTTTT. This sequence encodes CASRTGPNEKLFF.

CDR3 amino acids: CASGQQETQYF. CDR3 sequence (DNA): TGTGCCAGCGGGCAGCAAGAGACCCAGTACTTC. The gene calls are TRBV2 and TRBJ2-5; D not resolved. The ends were cut back, 8 bases at V and 2 bases at J, with 6 bases in the middle. Germline lookup yields CDR1 SNHLY and CDR2 FYNNEI. This CDR3 spans 11 amino acids. The complete variable domain, with remaining parts taken from reference TRBV2 and TRBJ2-5, reads EPEVTQTPSHQVTQMGQEVILRCVPISNHLYFYWYRQILGQKVEFLVSFYNNEISEKSEIFDDQFSVERPDGSNFTLKIRSTKLEDSAMYFCASGQQETQYFGPGTRLLVL.

The V call is TRBV6-5, the J call TRBJ1-1; D ambiguous. The CDR3 extends over 13 amino acids. Between the trimmed V and J ends, which lost 6 bases and 6 bases, there was a span of 14 bases. The germline V gene encodes CDR1 MNHEY and CDR2 SVGAGI. The CDR3 here is CASRGTLVSEAFF. CDR3 DNA sequence: TGTGCCAGCAGGGGCACCTTGGTCTCTGAAGCTTTCTTT.

The CDR3 spells CASSRGQGTLNYGYTF. The DNA of the CDR3 is TGTGCCAGCAGCCGGGGACAGGGGACCCTTAACTATGGCTACACCTTC. The chain employs TRBV5-4 and TRBJ1-2, with 10 nucleotides matching TRBD1. This CDR3 comprises 16 residues. Germline CDR1 reads SGHNT; CDR2 reads YYREEE (reference sequence). V lost 4 bases to trimming and J lost 1 base; unmatched junction nucleotides: 7.

The chain recombines TRBV9 with TRBJ2-7; D unresolved. This CDR3 has 13 residues. The V gene's germline CDR1 is SGDLS and CDR2 YYNGEE. Deletions cut 0 bases from V and 4 bases from J, with 8 bases between. CDR3 bases: TGTGCCAGCAGCGTAGATGCGTCATACGAGCAGTACTTC. Protein sequence: CASSVDASYEQYF.

J is TRBJ1-1 and V is TRBV12-3 or TRBV12-4; D might be TRBD1 (5 bases). Trimming cost V 2 bases and J 5 bases, with 6 bases left between them. CDR3 length equals 12 residues. The CDR3 sequence is CASSLRGTEAFF. DNA for the CDR3: TGTGCCAGCAGTTTACGGGGGACTGAAGCTTTCTTT.

The CDR3 nucleotides are TGTGCCAGCAGTTACCGACGGGGGGCCACTGAAGCTTTCTTT. Translation: CASSYRRGATEAFF. The V gene is TRBV6-2 or TRBV6-3, the J gene TRBJ1-1, with a tentative D call TRBD1 (6 bases). V gave up 2 bases and J gave up 4 bases, with 11 bases separating them. The germline CDR1 and CDR2 sequences are MNHEY and SVGEGT. This CDR3 region has 14 residues.

V usage is TRBV30 and J usage is TRBJ1-1, with D perhaps TRBD1 (5 bases). The germline gives CDR1 GTSNPN, CDR2 SVGIG (reference sequence). V gave up 0 bases and J gave up 11 bases, with 22 bases separating them. The CDR3 sequence is 15 residues long. CDR3 bases: TGTGCCTGGAGTGTAGAACAGGCTGGTGGAGTCCCCGCTTTCTTT. The encoded protein is CAWSVEQAGGVPAFF.